This T cell receptor beta chain emerged from a study of T cell responses to AZD1222 COVID-19 vaccine. As concerns this clone: The antigen remains undetermined.

This CDR3 is built from 12 residues. The V gene end was trimmed by 6 bases and the J gene end by 6 bases; junction bases not matched to a gene: 4. Germline CDR1 MNHEY, CDR2 SVGAGI. Here immunoSEQ multiplex PCR was the method, and the copy in TCRdb shows in-frame clones only, minus some. The sample holds some 280,000 clones, 94% seen once. Study outcomes and limitations: Unmutated variant regions are reportedly the target of nearly half of TCRs that are spike-specific. Repertoires were sampled only after the peak T cell response.

V is TRBV6-5 and J is TRBJ2-7; 8 positions match TRBD1. The source is an adult who received the AZD1222 COVID-19 vaccine. Sequencing used peripheral blood, obtained 28 days after the second AZD1222 dose. Here the CDR3 DNA reads TGTGCCAGCAGCCTCGGACAGGGCGAGCAGTACTTC. Translating it yields CASSLGQGEQYF.